Reported below is one TCR beta chain. Antigen: not known. This sample is drawn from a study of siplizumab effects on memory and regulatory T cells. Study conclusions and caveats: Alloreactive sequences from unstimulated CD4+ memory cells fell significantly with siplizumab. It was never confirmed that proliferating Tregs from siplizumab cultures were suppressive. Apparently more diverse than memory cells, naive T cells also seemed major alloresponse contributors.

It was about 100,000 TCR templates that were assayed per sample. TCRdb's copy holds only in-frame clones and misses some; the assay was immunoSEQ multiplex PCR. In the table there are 9,300 or so clones, roughly three quarters of which are singletons. Looked up from germline, CDR1 is MDHEN and CDR2 is SYDVKM. Losses at the gene ends were 11 bases for V and 5 bases for J; bases not matched to a gene: 8. The CDR3 extends over 13 amino acids. The TCR originated in a human donor in good health. The sequenced sample consisted of effector memory CD8+ T cells sorted from blood. Subset meaning: unstimulated CD8+ effector memory T cells. J is TRBJ2-4 and V is TRBV28, with 8 positions matching TRBD1. In nucleotides, the CDR3 is TGTGCCGGGAGCGCGGGACAGGAAAACATTCAGTACTTC. Translated: CAGSAGQENIQYF.